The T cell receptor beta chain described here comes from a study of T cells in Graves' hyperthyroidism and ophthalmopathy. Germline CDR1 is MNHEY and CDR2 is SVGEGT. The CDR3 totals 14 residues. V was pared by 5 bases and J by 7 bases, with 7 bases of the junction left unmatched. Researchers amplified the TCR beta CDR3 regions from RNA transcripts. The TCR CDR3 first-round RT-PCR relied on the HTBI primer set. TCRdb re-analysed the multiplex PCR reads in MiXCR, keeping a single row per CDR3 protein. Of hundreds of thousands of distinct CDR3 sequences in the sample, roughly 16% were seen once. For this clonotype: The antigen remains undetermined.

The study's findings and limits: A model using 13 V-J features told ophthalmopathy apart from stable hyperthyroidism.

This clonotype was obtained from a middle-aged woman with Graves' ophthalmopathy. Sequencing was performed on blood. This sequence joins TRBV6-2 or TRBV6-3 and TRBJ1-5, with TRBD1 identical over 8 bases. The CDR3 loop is CASSGTGLSQPQHF. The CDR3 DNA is TGTGCCAGCAGTGGGACAGGTCTCTCCCAGCCCCAGCATTTT.